This T cell receptor beta chain was observed in a study of blood T cell repertoires in COVID-19. Study summary: Researchers got acute and convalescent COVID-19 samples from the United States, Italy and Spain.

Germline trimming cut 3 bases from V and 5 bases from J; bases unmatched to any gene: 10. The CDR3 contains 17 residues. Per germline, CDR1 SGHTA and CDR2 FQGNSA. Here immunoSEQ multiplex PCR was the method, and the copy in TCRdb shows in-frame clones only, minus some. In the table there are about 210,000 clones, approximately 89% of which are singletons. The J gene is TRBJ2-5, the V gene TRBV7-2, with TRBD2 matching 12 bases. The clonotype originates from a woman aged 40 to 55 with acute COVID-19. The sequenced material came from PBMCs or T cells enriched from blood (not recorded which). CDR3: CASSFYPTSGRWETQYF. The CDR3 region has the DNA TGTGCCAGCAGCTTTTACCCAACTAGCGGGAGGTGGGAGACCCAGTACTTC.